Listed below are T cell receptor beta chains from one sample, sequenced in a study of early T cells in non-severe SARS-CoV-2 infection. TCRdb re-analysed the 5' RACE reads in MiXCR, keeping a single row per CDR3 protein. The sample gives tens of thousands of distinct CDR3 sequences, 13% of which show up once; roughly 5.2% is in the top ten. Sequenced input: whole blood. Receptors were obtained from an adult who was a healthcare worker with PCR-confirmed SARS-CoV-2 infection or an uninfected control (not recorded which). Each CDR3 is given without its conserved first and last residue.

CDR3 protein: AISARTGERDTQY
J gene: TRBJ2-3
V gene: TRBV10-3
CDR3 length: 13

CDR3 protein: ASSPIQGAFEKLF
J gene: TRBJ1-4
V gene: TRBV18
CDR3 length: 13

CDR3 protein: ASSFGGWRNSPLH
J gene: TRBJ1-6
V gene: TRBV12-3/TRBV12-4
CDR3 length: 13

CDR3 protein: ASSARGQGATGELF
J gene: TRBJ2-2
V gene: TRBV2
CDR3 length: 14

CDR3 protein: SALGQGVYEQY
J gene: TRBJ2-7
V gene: TRBV20-1
CDR3 length: 11

CDR3 protein: ASTLGVINEQY
J gene: TRBJ2-7
V gene: TRBV6-6
CDR3 length: 11

CDR3 protein: ASSFPTKTSGSYKNIQY
J gene: TRBJ2-4
V gene: TRBV6-2/TRBV6-3
CDR3 length: 17

CDR3 protein: ASSLGVPGWETQY
J gene: TRBJ2-5
V gene: TRBV7-9
CDR3 length: 13

CDR3 protein: ASSFWPPRGDEQF
J gene: TRBJ2-1
V gene: TRBV27
CDR3 length: 13

CDR3 protein: ASSADRAGANVLT
J gene: TRBJ2-6
V gene: TRBV7-9
CDR3 length: 13

CDR3 protein: ASSPELRYQETQY
J gene: TRBJ2-5
V gene: TRBV7-2
CDR3 length: 13

CDR3 protein: ASSSPTSGLLSYNEQF
J gene: TRBJ2-1
V gene: TRBV11-3
CDR3 length: 16

CDR3 protein: ASSFVAEETQY
J gene: TRBJ2-5
V gene: TRBV5-4
CDR3 length: 11

CDR3 protein: ASSLVASDTGELF
J gene: TRBJ2-2
V gene: TRBV7-8
CDR3 length: 13

CDR3 protein: ASKRAGQGSEQY
J gene: TRBJ2-7
V gene: TRBV12-3/TRBV12-4
CDR3 length: 12

CDR3 protein: ASSPVPGQGNTGELF
J gene: TRBJ2-2
V gene: TRBV18
CDR3 length: 15

CDR3 protein: SARRTPGEQY
J gene: TRBJ2-7
V gene: TRBV20-1
CDR3 length: 10

CDR3 protein: ATSDPGLRSTDTQY
J gene: TRBJ2-3
V gene: TRBV24-1
CDR3 length: 14

CDR3 protein: ASSPVVAGGRVSYEQY
J gene: TRBJ2-7
V gene: TRBV18
CDR3 length: 16

CDR3 protein: ASSEYRQETQY
J gene: TRBJ2-5
V gene: TRBV2
CDR3 length: 11

CDR3 protein: ASSFGTALNEKLF
J gene: TRBJ1-4
V gene: TRBV5-1
CDR3 length: 13

CDR3 protein: ASSRISGRSGELF
J gene: TRBJ2-2
V gene: TRBV6-2/TRBV6-3
CDR3 length: 13